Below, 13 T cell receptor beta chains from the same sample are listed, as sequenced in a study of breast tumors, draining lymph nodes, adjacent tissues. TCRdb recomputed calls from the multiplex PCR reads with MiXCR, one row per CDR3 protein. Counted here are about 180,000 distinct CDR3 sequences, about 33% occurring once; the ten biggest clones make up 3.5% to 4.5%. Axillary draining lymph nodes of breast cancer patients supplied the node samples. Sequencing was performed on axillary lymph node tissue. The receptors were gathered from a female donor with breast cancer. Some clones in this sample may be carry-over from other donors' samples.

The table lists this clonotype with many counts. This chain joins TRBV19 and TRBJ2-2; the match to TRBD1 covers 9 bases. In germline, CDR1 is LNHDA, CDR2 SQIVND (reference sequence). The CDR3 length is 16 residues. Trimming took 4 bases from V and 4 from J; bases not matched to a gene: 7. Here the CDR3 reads CASSNDRGASTGELFF. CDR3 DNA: TGTGCCAGTAGTAACGACAGGGGGGCGAGCACCGGGGAGCTGTTTTTT.

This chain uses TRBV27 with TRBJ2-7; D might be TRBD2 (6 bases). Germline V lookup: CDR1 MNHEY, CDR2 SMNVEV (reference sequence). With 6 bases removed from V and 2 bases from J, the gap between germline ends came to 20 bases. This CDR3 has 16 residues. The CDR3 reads CASSPRPPGATYEQYF. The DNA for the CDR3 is TGTGCCAGCAGCCCAAGGCCACCGGGAGCGACCTACGAGCAGTACTTC.

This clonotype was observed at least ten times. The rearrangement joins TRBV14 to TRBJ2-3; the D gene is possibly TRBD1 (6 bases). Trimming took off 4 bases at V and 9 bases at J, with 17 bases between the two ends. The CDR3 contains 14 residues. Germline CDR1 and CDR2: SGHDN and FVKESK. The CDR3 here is CASSRQVTAGTQYF. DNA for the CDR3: TGTGCCAGCAGCCGACAGGTCACTGCCGGCACGCAGTATTTT.

CDR3 region: CASSLDLRGQYF. The CDR3 region has the DNA TGTGCCAGCAGCTTAGACCTTAGAGGACAGTATTTT. This rearrangement joins TRBV7-2 to TRBJ2-3, with unresolved D. The CDR3 totals 12 residues. Germline V gene lookup returns CDR1 SGHTA and CDR2 FQGNSA. Trimming removed 1 base from V and 12 bases from J, with 11 bases in between.

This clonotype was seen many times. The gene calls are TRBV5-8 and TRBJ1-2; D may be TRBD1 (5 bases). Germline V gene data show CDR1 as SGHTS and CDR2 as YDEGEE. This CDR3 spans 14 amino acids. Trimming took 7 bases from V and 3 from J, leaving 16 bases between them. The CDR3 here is CASRSTGTDYGYTF. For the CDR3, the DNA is TGTGCCAGCCGCTCCACCGGGACGGACTATGGCTACACCTTC.

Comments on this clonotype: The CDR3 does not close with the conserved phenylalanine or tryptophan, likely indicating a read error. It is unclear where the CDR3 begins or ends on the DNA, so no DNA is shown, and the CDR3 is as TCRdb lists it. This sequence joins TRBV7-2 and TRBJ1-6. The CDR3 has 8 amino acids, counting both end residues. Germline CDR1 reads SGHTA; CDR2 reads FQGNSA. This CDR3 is CASSIASG.

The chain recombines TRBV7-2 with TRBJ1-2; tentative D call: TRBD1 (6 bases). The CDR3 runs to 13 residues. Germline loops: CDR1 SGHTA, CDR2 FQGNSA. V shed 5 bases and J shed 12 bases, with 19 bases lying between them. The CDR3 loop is CASSLRGGSGNTF. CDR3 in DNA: TGTGCCAGCAGCCTAAGGGGGGGCTCTGGAAACACCTTC.

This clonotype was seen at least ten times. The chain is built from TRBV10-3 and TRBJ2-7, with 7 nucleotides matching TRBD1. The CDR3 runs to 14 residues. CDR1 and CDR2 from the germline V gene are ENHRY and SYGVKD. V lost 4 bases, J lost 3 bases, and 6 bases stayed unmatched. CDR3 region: CAISAPGQIYEQYF. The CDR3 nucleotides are TGTGCCATCAGTGCACCGGGACAGATCTACGAGCAGTACTTC.

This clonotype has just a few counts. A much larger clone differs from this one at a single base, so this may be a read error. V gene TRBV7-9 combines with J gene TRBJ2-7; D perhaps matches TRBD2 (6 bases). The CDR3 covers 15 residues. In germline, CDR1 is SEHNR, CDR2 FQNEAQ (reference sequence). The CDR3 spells CASSTTSLRAHEQHF. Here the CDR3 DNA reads TGTGCCAGCAGCACGACTAGTCTCCGGGCCCACGAGCAGCACTTC. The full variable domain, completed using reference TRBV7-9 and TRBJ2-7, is DTGVSQNPRHKITKRGQNVTFRCDPISEHNRLYWYRQTLGQGPEFLTYFQNEAQLEKSRLLSDRFSAERPKGSFSTLEIQRTEQGDSAMYLCASSTTSLRAHEQHFGPGTRLTVT.

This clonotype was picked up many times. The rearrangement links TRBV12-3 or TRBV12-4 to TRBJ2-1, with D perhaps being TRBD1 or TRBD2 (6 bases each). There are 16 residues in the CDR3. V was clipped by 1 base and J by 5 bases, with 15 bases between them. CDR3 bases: TGTGCCAGCAGTTTAGGATTGGGAGGACAGCACAATGAGCAGTTCTTC. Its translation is CASSLGLGGQHNEQFF.

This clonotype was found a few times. CDR3 DNA sequence: TGTGCCAGCAGTTTAGGCCATCCGGGGGCAACCTACGAGCAGTACTTC. It translates to CASSLGHPGATYEQYF. The chain couples TRBV27 to TRBJ2-7, with D possibly called TRBD1 or TRBD2 (6 bases each). Germline loops: CDR1 MNHEY, CDR2 SMNVEV (reference sequence). V lost 2 bases and J lost 2, with 16 bases in between. The CDR3 is 16 residues long.

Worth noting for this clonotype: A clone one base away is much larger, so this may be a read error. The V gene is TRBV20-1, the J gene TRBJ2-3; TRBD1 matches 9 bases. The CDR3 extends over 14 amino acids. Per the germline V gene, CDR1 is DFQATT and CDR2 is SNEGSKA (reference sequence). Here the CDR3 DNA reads TGCAATGCCACCGGACAGGGGCGCGCAGATACGCAGTATTTT. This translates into CNATGQGRADTQYF.

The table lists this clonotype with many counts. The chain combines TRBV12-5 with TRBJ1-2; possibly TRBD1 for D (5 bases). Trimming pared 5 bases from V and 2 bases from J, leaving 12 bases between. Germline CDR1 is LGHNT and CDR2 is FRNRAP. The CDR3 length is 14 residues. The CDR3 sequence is CASGAPEGNYGYTF. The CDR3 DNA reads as TGTGCTAGTGGTGCCCCCGAGGGGAACTATGGCTACACCTTC.